This entry features one T cell receptor (beta chain) sequence. This specimen belongs to a study of blood T cell repertoires in COVID-19. Study overall: Some COVID-19 samples were acute and others convalescent; all came from the United States, Italy and Spain.

Clones were read by immunoSEQ multiplex PCR, and TCRdb kept only the in-frame ones, dropping some. The repertoire holds some 320,000 clones, with about 85% as singletons. The CDR3 is made up of 14 amino acids. Participants classified as exposed had met a COVID-19 case within 2 weeks before study entry. The clonotype was recovered from a woman in her 30s who had been exposed to COVID-19. The sample taken for sequencing was PBMCs or T cells enriched from blood (not recorded which). The rearrangement links TRBV21-1 to TRBJ2-3; TRBD1 reflects the table's D call only, with no check against the DNA. TRBV21-1 corresponds to a pseudogene. CDR3 in amino acids: CASSKGQGNNTQYF. The CDR3, as DNA: TGTGCCAGCAGCAAAGGACAGGGGAATAATACGCAGTATTTT.